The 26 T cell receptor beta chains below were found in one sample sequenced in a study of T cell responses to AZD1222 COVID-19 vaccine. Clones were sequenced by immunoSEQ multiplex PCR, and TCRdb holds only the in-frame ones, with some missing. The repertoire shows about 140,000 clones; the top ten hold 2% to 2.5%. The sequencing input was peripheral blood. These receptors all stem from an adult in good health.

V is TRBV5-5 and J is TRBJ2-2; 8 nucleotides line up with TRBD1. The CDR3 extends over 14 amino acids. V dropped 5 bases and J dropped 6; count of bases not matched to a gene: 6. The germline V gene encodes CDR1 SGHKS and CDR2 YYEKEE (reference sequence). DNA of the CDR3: TGTGCCAGCAGTAAGGACAGGGTGGCCGGGGAGCTGTTTTTT. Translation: CASSKDRVAGELFF.

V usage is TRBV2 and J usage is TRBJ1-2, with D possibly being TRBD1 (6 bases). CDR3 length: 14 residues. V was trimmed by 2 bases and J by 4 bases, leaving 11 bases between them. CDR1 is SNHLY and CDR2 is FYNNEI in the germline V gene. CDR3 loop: CASSERSGVYGYTF. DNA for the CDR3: TGTGCCAGCAGTGAAAGATCAGGGGTCTATGGCTACACCTTC.

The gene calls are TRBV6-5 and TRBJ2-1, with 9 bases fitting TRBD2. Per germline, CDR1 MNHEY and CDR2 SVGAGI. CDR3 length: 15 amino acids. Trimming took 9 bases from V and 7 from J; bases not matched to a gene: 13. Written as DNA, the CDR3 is TGTGCCAGTAACAGAGCGGGGGGTTTGTGGAATGAGCAGTTCTTC. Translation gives CASNRAGGLWNEQFF.

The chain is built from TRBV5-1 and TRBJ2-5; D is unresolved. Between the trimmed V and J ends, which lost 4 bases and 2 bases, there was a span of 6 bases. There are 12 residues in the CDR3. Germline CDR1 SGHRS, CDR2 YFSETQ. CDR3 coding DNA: TGCGCCAGCAGCCTATTTCAAGAGACCCAGTACTTC. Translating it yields CASSLFQETQYF.

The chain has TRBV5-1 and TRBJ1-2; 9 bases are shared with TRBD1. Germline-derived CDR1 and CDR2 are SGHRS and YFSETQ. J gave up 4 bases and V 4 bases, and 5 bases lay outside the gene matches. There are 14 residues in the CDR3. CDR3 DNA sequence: TGCGCCAGCAGCGAAGGACAGGGGACCTATGGCTACACCTTC. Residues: CASSEGQGTYGYTF.

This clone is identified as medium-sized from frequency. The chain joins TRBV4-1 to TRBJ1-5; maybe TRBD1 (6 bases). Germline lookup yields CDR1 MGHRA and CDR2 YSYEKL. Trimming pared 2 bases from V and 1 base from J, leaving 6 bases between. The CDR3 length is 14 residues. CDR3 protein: CASSQQGSNQPQHF. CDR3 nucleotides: TGCGCCAGCAGCCAACAGGGGAGCAATCAGCCCCAGCATTTT.

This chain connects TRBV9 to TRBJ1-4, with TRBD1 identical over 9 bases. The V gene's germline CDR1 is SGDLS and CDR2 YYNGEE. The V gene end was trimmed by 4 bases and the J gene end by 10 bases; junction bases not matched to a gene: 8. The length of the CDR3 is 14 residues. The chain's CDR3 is CASSSGTGFGKLFF. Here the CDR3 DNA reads TGTGCCAGCAGCTCCGGGACAGGGTTTGGAAAACTGTTTTTT.

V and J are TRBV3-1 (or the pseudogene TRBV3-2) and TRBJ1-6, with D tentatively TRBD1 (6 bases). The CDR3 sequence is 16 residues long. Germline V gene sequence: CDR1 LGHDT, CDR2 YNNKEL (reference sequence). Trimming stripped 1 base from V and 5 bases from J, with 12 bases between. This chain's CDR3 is CASSQVPGTNNSPLHF. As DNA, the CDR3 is TGTGCCAGCAGCCAAGTTCCGGGGACAAATAATTCACCCCTCCACTTT.

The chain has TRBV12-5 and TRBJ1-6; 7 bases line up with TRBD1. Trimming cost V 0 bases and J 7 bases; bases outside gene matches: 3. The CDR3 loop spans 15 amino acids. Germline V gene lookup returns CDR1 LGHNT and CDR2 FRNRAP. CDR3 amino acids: CASGLVGTENSPLHF. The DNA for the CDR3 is TGTGCTAGTGGTTTGGTGGGGACAGAGAATTCACCCCTCCACTTT.

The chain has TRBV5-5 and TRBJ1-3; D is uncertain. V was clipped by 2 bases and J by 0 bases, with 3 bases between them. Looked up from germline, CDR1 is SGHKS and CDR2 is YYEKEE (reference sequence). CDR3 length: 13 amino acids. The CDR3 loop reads CASSLGSGNTIYF. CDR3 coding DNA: TGTGCCAGCAGCTTAGGCTCTGGAAACACCATATATTTT.

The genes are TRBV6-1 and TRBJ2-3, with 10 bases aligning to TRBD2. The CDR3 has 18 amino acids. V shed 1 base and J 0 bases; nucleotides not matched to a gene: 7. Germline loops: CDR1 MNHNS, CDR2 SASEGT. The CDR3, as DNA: TGTGCCAGCAGTGAAGTATTACTAGCGGGACCTAGCACAGATACGCAGTATTTT. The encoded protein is CASSEVLLAGPSTDTQYF.

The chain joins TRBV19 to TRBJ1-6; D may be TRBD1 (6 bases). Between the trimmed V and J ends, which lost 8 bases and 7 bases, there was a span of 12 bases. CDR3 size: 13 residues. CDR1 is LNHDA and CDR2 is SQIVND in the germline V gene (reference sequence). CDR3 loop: CASSGTSNSPLHF. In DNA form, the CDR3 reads TGTGCCAGTTCCGGGACATCAAATTCACCCCTCCACTTT.

CDR3 amino acids: CASRQEVSGNTIYF. In nucleotides, the CDR3 is TGTGCCAGCCGACAGGAGGTGTCTGGAAACACCATATATTTT. The chain combines TRBV2 with TRBJ1-3; TRBD1 might be the D (6 bases). Germline CDR1 and CDR2: SNHLY and FYNNEI. The CDR3 loop spans 14 amino acids. The V and J ends lost 8 bases and 1 base respectively, with 12 bases between them.

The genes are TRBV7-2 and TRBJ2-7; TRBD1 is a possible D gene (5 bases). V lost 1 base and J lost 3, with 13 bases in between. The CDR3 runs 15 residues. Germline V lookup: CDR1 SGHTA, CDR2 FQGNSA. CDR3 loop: CASSLEGFRGYEQYF. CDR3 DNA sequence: TGTGCCAGCAGCTTAGAGGGCTTTAGGGGCTACGAGCAGTACTTC.

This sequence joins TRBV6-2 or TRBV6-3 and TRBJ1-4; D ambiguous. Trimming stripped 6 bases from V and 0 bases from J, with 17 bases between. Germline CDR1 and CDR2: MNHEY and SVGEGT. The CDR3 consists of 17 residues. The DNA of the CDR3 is TGTGCCAGCAGCGACGGTCTCCCCGGGACAACTAATGAAAAACTGTTTTTT. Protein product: CASSDGLPGTTNEKLFF.

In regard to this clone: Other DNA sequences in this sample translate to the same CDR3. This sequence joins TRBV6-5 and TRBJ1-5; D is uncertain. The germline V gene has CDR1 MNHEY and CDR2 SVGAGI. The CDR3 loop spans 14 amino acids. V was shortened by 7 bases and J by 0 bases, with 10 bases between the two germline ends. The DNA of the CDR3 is TGTGCCAGCAACCCGACGGGTAGCAATCAGCCCCAGCATTTT. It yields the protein CASNPTGSNQPQHF.

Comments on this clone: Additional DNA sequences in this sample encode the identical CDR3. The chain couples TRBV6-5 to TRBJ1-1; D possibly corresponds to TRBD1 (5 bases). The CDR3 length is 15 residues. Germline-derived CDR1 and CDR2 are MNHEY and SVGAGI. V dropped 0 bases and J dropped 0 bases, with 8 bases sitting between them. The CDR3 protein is CASSYSRGMNTEAFF. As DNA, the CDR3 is TGTGCCAGCAGTTACTCAAGGGGAATGAACACTGAAGCTTTCTTT.

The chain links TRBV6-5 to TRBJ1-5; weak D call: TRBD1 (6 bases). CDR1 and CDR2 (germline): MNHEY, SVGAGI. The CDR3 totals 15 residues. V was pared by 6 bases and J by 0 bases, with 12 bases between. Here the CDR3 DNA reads TGTGCCAGCAGGCAGGGGCTTTATAGCAATCAGCCCCAGCATTTT. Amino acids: CASRQGLYSNQPQHF.

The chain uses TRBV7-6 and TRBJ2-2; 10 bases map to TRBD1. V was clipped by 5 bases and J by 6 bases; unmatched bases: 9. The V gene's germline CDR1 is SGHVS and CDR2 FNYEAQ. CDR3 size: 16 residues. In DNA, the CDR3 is TGTGCCAGCAGCACCGGGACAGGGGCCCCAGCCGGGGAGCTGTTTTTT. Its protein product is CASSTGTGAPAGELFF.

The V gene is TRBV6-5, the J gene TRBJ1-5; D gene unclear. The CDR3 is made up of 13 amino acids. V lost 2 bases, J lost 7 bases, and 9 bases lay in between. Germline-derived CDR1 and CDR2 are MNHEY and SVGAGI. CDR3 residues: CASSYIRGQPQHF. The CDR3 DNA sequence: TGTGCCAGCAGTTACATCCGCGGGCAGCCCCAGCATTTT.

CDR3 loop: CASSPRGAGRILSEQYF. CDR3 coding DNA: TGTGCCAGTAGTCCCAGAGGGGCAGGGAGAATTCTTAGCGAGCAGTACTTC. The V and J genes are TRBV19 and TRBJ2-7; the D gene could be TRBD1 or TRBD2 (5 bases each). The V and J ends lost 5 bases and 6 bases respectively, with 26 bases between them. The CDR3 loop spans 17 amino acids. Germline CDR1 is LNHDA and CDR2 is SQIVND (reference sequence).

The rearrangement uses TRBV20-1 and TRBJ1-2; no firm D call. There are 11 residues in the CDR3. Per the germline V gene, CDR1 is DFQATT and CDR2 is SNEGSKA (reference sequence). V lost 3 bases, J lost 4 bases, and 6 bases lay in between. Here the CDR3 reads CSARSVYGYTF. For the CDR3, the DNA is TGCAGTGCTAGGAGTGTCTATGGCTACACCTTC.

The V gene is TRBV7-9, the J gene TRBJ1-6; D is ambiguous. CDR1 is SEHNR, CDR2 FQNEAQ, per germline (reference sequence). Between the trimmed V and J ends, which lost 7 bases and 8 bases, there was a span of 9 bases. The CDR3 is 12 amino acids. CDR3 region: CASTVTDSPLHF. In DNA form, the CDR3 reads TGTGCCAGCACCGTTACGGATTCACCCCTCCACTTT.

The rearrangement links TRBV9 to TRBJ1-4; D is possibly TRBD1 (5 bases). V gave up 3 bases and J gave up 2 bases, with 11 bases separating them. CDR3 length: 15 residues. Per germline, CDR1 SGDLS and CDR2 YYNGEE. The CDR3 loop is CASSARGGTNEKLFF. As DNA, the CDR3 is TGTGCCAGCAGCGCAAGGGGAGGCACTAATGAAAAACTGTTTTTT. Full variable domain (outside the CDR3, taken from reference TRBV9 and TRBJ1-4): DSGVTQTPKHLITATGQRVTLRCSPRSGDLSVYWYQQSLDQGLQFLIQYYNGEERAKGNILERFSAQQFPDLHSELNLSSLELGDSALYFCASSARGGTNEKLFFGSGTQLSVL.

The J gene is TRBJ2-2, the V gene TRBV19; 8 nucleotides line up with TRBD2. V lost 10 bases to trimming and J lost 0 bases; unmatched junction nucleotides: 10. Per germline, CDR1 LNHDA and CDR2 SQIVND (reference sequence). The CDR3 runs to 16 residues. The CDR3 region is CATSFGGVANTGELFF. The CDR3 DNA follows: TGTGCCACATCGTTCGGGGGGGTAGCGAACACCGGGGAGCTGTTTTTT.

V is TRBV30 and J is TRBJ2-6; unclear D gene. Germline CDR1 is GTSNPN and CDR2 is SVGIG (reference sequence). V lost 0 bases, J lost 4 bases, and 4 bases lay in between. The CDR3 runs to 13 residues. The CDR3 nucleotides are TGTGCCTGGAGTGTAGGGGGGGCCAACGTCCTGACTTTC. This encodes CAWSVGGANVLTF.